This T cell receptor (beta chain) stems from a study of cytomegalovirus exposure and HLA in healthy donors. PCR amplification relied on 60 Vbeta primers (plus 13 Jbeta primers). Repertoires were generated with immunoSEQ multiplex PCR, while TCRdb's copy carries only in-frame clones and drops some. The sample records around 70,000 clones, 60% to 85% being singletons. This clone was seen a single time. This CDR3 is built from 16 residues. J lost 5 bases, V lost 6 bases, and 6 bases had no gene match. CDR1 and CDR2 from the germline V gene are MNHEY and SVGAGI. Donors in the study were healthy people who gave bone marrow.

The sample taken for sequencing was PBMCs. The chain employs TRBV6-5 and TRBJ1-6; 11 nucleotides agree with TRBD1. This sequence was found in a man aged 70 or older in good health and CMV-seronegative. The CDR3 nucleotides are TGTGCCAGCAGCTACCGGGACAGGGGGAATAATTCACCCCTCCACTTT. Protein product: CASSYRDRGNNSPLHF.